This is a list of T cell receptor beta chains from one sample in a study of blood T cell repertoires in COVID-19. Assay: immunoSEQ multiplex PCR; the TCRdb copy retains only in-frame clones and omits some. Seen here are about 240,000 clones, 75% to 90% observed once, and the top ten hold around 12%. Sequenced material: peripheral blood. The receptors derive from a woman aged 55-70 years with active or convalescent COVID-19. CDR3s include the opening cysteine and the closing phenylalanine or tryptophan. The order of the fields is V gene, clone size, D gene, J gene, CDR3 protein, CDR3 DNA. D genes are given only for firm matches. Rows give clone size only sometimes, using once, few, many, or a class for an expanded clone.

v_call: TRBV4-1; clone_size: -; d_call: -; j_call: TRBJ1-2; cdr3_aa: CASSQGLANYGYTF; cdr3_nt: TGCGCCAGCAGCCAAGGGCTAGCTAACTATGGCTACACCTTC
v_call: TRBV10-2; clone_size: -; d_call: -; j_call: TRBJ2-1; cdr3_aa: CASGTAYNEQFF; cdr3_nt: TGCGCCAGCGGAACAGCCTACAATGAGCAGTTCTTC
v_call: TRBV19; clone_size: -; d_call: -; j_call: TRBJ1-5; cdr3_aa: CASSISGGQPQHF; cdr3_nt: TGTGCCAGTAGTATCTCGGGTGGACAGCCCCAGCATTTT
v_call: TRBV2; clone_size: once; d_call: -; j_call: TRBJ2-7; cdr3_aa: CATARGSEQYF; cdr3_nt: TGTGCCACCGCCCGGGGGAGCGAGCAGTACTTC
v_call: TRBV5-6; clone_size: -; d_call: -; j_call: TRBJ1-4; cdr3_aa: CASSLGGLTGPGWKLFF; cdr3_nt: TGTGCCAGCAGCTTGGGGGGATTGACAGGACCAGGATGGAAACTGTTTTTT
v_call: TRBV19; clone_size: few; d_call: -; j_call: TRBJ1-5; cdr3_aa: CASSPGGRGGNQPQHF; cdr3_nt: TGTGCCAGTAGTCCGGGGGGCCGAGGGGGCAATCAGCCCCAGCATTTT
v_call: TRBV19; clone_size: -; d_call: TRBD1; j_call: TRBJ1-5; cdr3_aa: CASSFRGLGLPQHF; cdr3_nt: TGTGCCAGTAGTTTCAGGGGGCTAGGATTGCCCCAGCATTTT
v_call: TRBV5-8; clone_size: -; d_call: TRBD2; j_call: TRBJ2-3; cdr3_aa: CASSPLAGVGDTQYF; cdr3_nt: TGTGCCAGCAGCCCATTAGCGGGGGTGGGAGATACGCAGTATTTT
v_call: TRBV5-8; clone_size: once; d_call: TRBD2; j_call: TRBJ2-5; cdr3_aa: CASSTWEGRWETQYF; cdr3_nt: TGTGCCAGCAGCACTTGGGAGGGGCGATGGGAGACCCAGTACTTC
v_call: TRBV14; clone_size: -; d_call: TRBD2; j_call: TRBJ2-7; cdr3_aa: CASSQDSKGLAGARYEQYF; cdr3_nt: TGTGCCAGCAGCCAAGATTCCAAAGGCCTAGCGGGGGCCAGGTACGAGCAGTACTTC
v_call: TRBV4-1; clone_size: -; d_call: TRBD2; j_call: TRBJ2-5; cdr3_aa: CASSRGLAGDETQYF; cdr3_nt: TGCGCCAGCAGCCGCGGACTAGCGGGGGACGAGACCCAGTACTTC
v_call: TRBV18; clone_size: -; d_call: TRBD1; j_call: TRBJ2-7; cdr3_aa: CASSLGTGEASYEQYF; cdr3_nt: TGTGCCAGCTCACTTGGGACAGGGGAGGCCTCCTACGAGCAGTACTTC
v_call: TRBV30; clone_size: -; d_call: -; j_call: TRBJ1-5; cdr3_aa: CAWAYPGIQPQHF; cdr3_nt: TGTGCCTGGGCCTACCCAGGGATTCAGCCCCAGCATTTT
v_call: TRBV7-2; clone_size: -; d_call: -; j_call: TRBJ2-4; cdr3_aa: CASSLDPGAKNIQYF; cdr3_nt: TGTGCCAGCAGCCTCGACCCGGGAGCCAAAAACATTCAGTACTTC
v_call: TRBV29-1; clone_size: once; d_call: -; j_call: TRBJ2-5; cdr3_aa: CSGGFRVETQYF; cdr3_nt: TGCAGCGGAGGCTTCAGGGTGGAGACCCAGTACTTC
v_call: TRBV6-6; clone_size: -; d_call: -; j_call: TRBJ2-7; cdr3_aa: CASKRQGMYEQYF; cdr3_nt: TGTGCCAGCAAGAGGCAGGGGATGTACGAGCAGTACTTC
v_call: TRBV7-3; clone_size: -; d_call: -; j_call: TRBJ1-6; cdr3_aa: CASSLSPAGNGSPLHF; cdr3_nt: TGTGCCAGCAGCTTAAGTCCGGCAGGGAACGGTTCACCCCTCCACTTT
v_call: TRBV24-1; clone_size: -; d_call: TRBD2; j_call: TRBJ2-3; cdr3_aa: CATSWSGGPTDTQYF; cdr3_nt: TGTGCCACCAGTTGGAGCGGGGGGCCCACAGATACGCAGTATTTT
v_call: TRBV5-1; clone_size: -; d_call: -; j_call: TRBJ1-3; cdr3_aa: CASSRDPGNTIYF; cdr3_nt: TGCGCCAGCTCGAGGGATCCTGGAAACACCATATATTTT
v_call: TRBV2; clone_size: -; d_call: TRBD1; j_call: TRBJ1-1; cdr3_aa: CASYRDRGRKTEAFF; cdr3_nt: TGTGCCAGCTATAGGGACAGGGGAAGGAAAACTGAAGCTTTCTTT
v_call: TRBV9; clone_size: -; d_call: -; j_call: TRBJ2-6; cdr3_aa: CASSVKDHRAVSGANVLTF; cdr3_nt: TGTGCCAGCAGCGTTAAAGATCACAGGGCAGTCTCTGGGGCCAACGTCCTGACTTTC
v_call: TRBV10-3; clone_size: -; d_call: TRBD1; j_call: TRBJ1-2; cdr3_aa: CAISGTGLSIYGYTF; cdr3_nt: TGTGCCATCAGTGGGACAGGGCTTTCTATCTATGGCTACACCTTC
v_call: TRBV6-5; clone_size: -; d_call: TRBD1; j_call: TRBJ2-3; cdr3_aa: CASSTPGQGTDTQYF; cdr3_nt: TGTGCCAGCAGCACGCCGGGACAGGGCACAGATACGCAGTATTTT
v_call: TRBV3-1/TRBV3-2; clone_size: -; d_call: TRBD2; j_call: TRBJ2-2; cdr3_aa: CASSQVGRGLSNTGELFF; cdr3_nt: TGTGCCAGCAGCCAAGTTGGGAGGGGACTCTCGAACACCGGGGAGCTGTTTTTT
v_call: TRBV27; clone_size: -; d_call: TRBD1; j_call: TRBJ1-2; cdr3_aa: CASSLGQGGYGYTF; cdr3_nt: TGTGCCAGCAGTCTAGGACAGGGAGGGTATGGCTACACCTTC
v_call: TRBV4-1; clone_size: -; d_call: -; j_call: TRBJ2-6; cdr3_aa: CASSQTLTESGANVLTF; cdr3_nt: TGCGCCAGCAGCCAGACGCTGACTGAGTCTGGGGCCAACGTCCTGACTTTC
v_call: TRBV6-1; clone_size: -; d_call: -; j_call: TRBJ1-2; cdr3_aa: CASSEARPFYGYTF; cdr3_nt: TGTGCCAGCAGTGAAGCGCGCCCCTTCTATGGCTACACCTTC
v_call: TRBV18; clone_size: -; d_call: TRBD1; j_call: TRBJ1-5; cdr3_aa: CASSAGQGAQYSNQPQHF; cdr3_nt: TGTGCCAGCTCAGCGGGACAGGGGGCCCAGTATAGCAATCAGCCCCAGCATTTT
v_call: TRBV6-5; clone_size: -; d_call: -; j_call: TRBJ1-1; cdr3_aa: CASSYSSRENTEAFF; cdr3_nt: TGTGCCAGCAGTTACTCGTCCAGGGAGAACACTGAAGCTTTCTTT
v_call: TRBV6-5; clone_size: -; d_call: -; j_call: TRBJ1-4; cdr3_aa: CASNPGATNEKLFF; cdr3_nt: TGTGCCAGCAATCCAGGGGCAACTAATGAAAAACTGTTTTTT
v_call: TRBV19; clone_size: -; d_call: -; j_call: TRBJ1-4; cdr3_aa: CASGRGNALFATNEKLFF; cdr3_nt: TGTGCCAGCGGGCGGGGCAACGCCCTCTTTGCAACTAATGAAAAACTGTTTTTT
v_call: TRBV12-5; clone_size: -; d_call: TRBD2; j_call: TRBJ2-7; cdr3_aa: CASGLVGGLADPYEQYF; cdr3_nt: TGTGCTAGTGGTTTGGTAGGCGGACTAGCGGACCCTTACGAGCAGTACTTC
v_call: TRBV6-4; clone_size: -; d_call: -; j_call: TRBJ1-3; cdr3_aa: CASSDHERDSPISGNTIYF; cdr3_nt: TGTGCCAGCAGTGACCACGAAAGAGACAGTCCTATCTCTGGAAACACCATATATTTT
v_call: TRBV5-6; clone_size: once; d_call: TRBD1; j_call: TRBJ1-1; cdr3_aa: CASSSDRDDPSFF; cdr3_nt: TGTGCCAGCAGCTCCGACAGGGACGACCCATCGTTCTTT
v_call: TRBV7-9; clone_size: -; d_call: TRBD2; j_call: TRBJ2-1; cdr3_aa: CASSLKGLAGADEQFF; cdr3_nt: TGTGCCAGCAGCTTAAAGGGGCTAGCGGGGGCCGATGAGCAGTTCTTC
v_call: TRBV6-2/TRBV6-3; clone_size: -; d_call: -; j_call: TRBJ2-3; cdr3_aa: CASSYPSGTGADTQYF; cdr3_nt: TGTGCCAGCAGTTACCCCTCCGGGACTGGGGCGGATACGCAGTATTTT
v_call: TRBV7-3; clone_size: -; d_call: TRBD1; j_call: TRBJ2-5; cdr3_aa: CASSLRAGQGEETQYF; cdr3_nt: TGTGCCAGCAGCTTAAGAGCTGGACAGGGGGAGGAGACCCAGTACTTC
v_call: TRBV18; clone_size: -; d_call: -; j_call: TRBJ1-3; cdr3_aa: CASTLPGQDGNTIYF; cdr3_nt: TGTGCCAGCACTCTCCCTGGGCAGGATGGAAACACCATATATTTT
v_call: TRBV18; clone_size: -; d_call: -; j_call: TRBJ2-1; cdr3_aa: CASSPEANRHEQFF; cdr3_nt: TGTGCCAGCTCACCAGAGGCCAATCGTCATGAGCAGTTCTTC
v_call: TRBV2; clone_size: -; d_call: -; j_call: TRBJ2-7; cdr3_aa: CASSYRTVKSSGKQYF; cdr3_nt: TGTGCCAGCAGTTATCGGACAGTTAAATCCTCTGGAAAGCAGTACTTC
v_call: TRBV4-1; clone_size: -; d_call: TRBD1; j_call: TRBJ1-2; cdr3_aa: CASSQDSGQAGYGYTF; cdr3_nt: TGCGCCAGCAGCCAAGACTCTGGACAGGCGGGCTATGGCTACACCTTC
v_call: TRBV19; clone_size: -; d_call: TRBD1; j_call: TRBJ1-6; cdr3_aa: CASSVRTGNPGLPLHF; cdr3_nt: TGTGCCAGTAGCGTACGGACAGGCAATCCCGGTTTACCCCTCCACTTT
v_call: TRBV7-8; clone_size: once; d_call: -; j_call: TRBJ1-5; cdr3_aa: CASSKSAGAQSNQPQHF; cdr3_nt: TGTGCCAGCAGCAAATCTGCGGGGGCACAAAGCAATCAGCCCCAGCATTTT
v_call: TRBV4-1; clone_size: -; d_call: TRBD1; j_call: TRBJ1-5; cdr3_aa: CASSHDAGGGQPQHF; cdr3_nt: TGCGCCAGCAGCCACGACGCAGGGGGCGGTCAGCCCCAGCATTTT
v_call: TRBV7-2; clone_size: once; d_call: TRBD2; j_call: TRBJ2-1; cdr3_aa: CASSPSGGTYNEQFF; cdr3_nt: TGTGCCAGCAGTCCTAGCGGGGGGACCTACAATGAGCAGTTCTTC
v_call: TRBV30; clone_size: -; d_call: TRBD1; j_call: TRBJ2-1; cdr3_aa: CAWSDPGQGLNEQFF; cdr3_nt: TGTGCCTGGAGCGATCCGGGACAGGGGCTCAATGAGCAGTTCTTC
v_call: TRBV7-9; clone_size: -; d_call: -; j_call: TRBJ2-3; cdr3_aa: CASSRRVGSTDTQYF; cdr3_nt: TGTGCCAGCAGCCGCCGGGTTGGTAGCACAGATACGCAGTATTTT
v_call: TRBV9; clone_size: -; d_call: -; j_call: TRBJ1-1; cdr3_aa: CASSVAPRTEAFF; cdr3_nt: TGTGCCAGCAGCGTAGCCCCCCGGACTGAAGCTTTCTTT
v_call: TRBV7-9; clone_size: many; d_call: -; j_call: TRBJ2-3; cdr3_aa: CASSSDGDTQYF; cdr3_nt: TGTGCCAGCAGCTCCGACGGGGATACGCAGTATTTT
v_call: TRBV18; clone_size: -; d_call: -; j_call: TRBJ1-1; cdr3_aa: CASSPQRESTEAFF; cdr3_nt: TGTGCCAGCTCACCCCAGCGGGAGTCCACTGAAGCTTTCTTT
v_call: TRBV30; clone_size: -; d_call: -; j_call: TRBJ1-2; cdr3_aa: CAWSDGTYGYTF; cdr3_nt: TGTGCCTGGTCGGATGGGACTTATGGCTACACCTTC
v_call: TRBV29-1; clone_size: -; d_call: -; j_call: TRBJ1-2; cdr3_aa: CSVAEGIYGYTF; cdr3_nt: TGCAGCGTCGCCGAGGGTATCTATGGCTACACCTTC
v_call: TRBV4-2; clone_size: -; d_call: TRBD1; j_call: TRBJ2-7; cdr3_aa: CASSQGTGQTYEQYF; cdr3_nt: TGTGCCAGCAGCCAGGGAACGGGACAGACCTACGAGCAGTACTTC